Listed below are T cell receptor beta chains from one sample, sequenced in a study of blood T cell repertoires in COVID-19. The assay was immunoSEQ multiplex PCR, and TCRdb's table has in-frame clones only and misses some. The table records some 460,000 clones, approximately 90% of them present only once. The source material was PBMCs or T cells enriched from blood (not recorded which). All receptors come from a woman aged 18-30 years who had recovered from COVID-19. Each CDR3 is given with its conserved first and last residue. A D gene is named only where the DNA matches it firmly. The size field is filled for only some rows; it gives once, few, many or a size class.

j_call: TRBJ2-1; clone_size: NA; d_call: NA; v_call: TRBV3-1/TRBV3-2; cdr3_aa: CASSQGIGGDEQFF; cdr3_nt: TGTGCCAGCAGCCAAGGGATAGGAGGGGATGAGCAGTTCTTC
j_call: TRBJ1-2; clone_size: NA; d_call: NA; v_call: TRBV30; cdr3_aa: CAWSFSGTPIHYGYTF; cdr3_nt: TGTGCCTGGAGTTTTTCCGGGACACCGATACATTATGGCTACACCTTC
j_call: TRBJ1-5; clone_size: once; d_call: NA; v_call: TRBV2; cdr3_aa: CASSVAGRISNQPQHF; cdr3_nt: TGTGCCAGCAGTGTAGCGGGGCGGATTAGCAATCAGCCCCAGCATTTT
j_call: TRBJ2-2; clone_size: NA; d_call: NA; v_call: TRBV3-1/TRBV3-2; cdr3_aa: CASGQRGNTGELFF; cdr3_nt: TGTGCCAGCGGACAGCGGGGGAACACCGGGGAGCTGTTTTTT
j_call: TRBJ2-7; clone_size: NA; d_call: NA; v_call: TRBV27; cdr3_aa: CASRPTTGRLHEQYF; cdr3_nt: TGTGCCAGCAGGCCAACGACAGGTCGGCTTCACGAGCAGTACTTC
j_call: TRBJ2-5; clone_size: NA; d_call: TRBD1; v_call: TRBV19; cdr3_aa: CASSIRQGAETQYF; cdr3_nt: TGTGCCAGTAGTATTAGACAGGGGGCGGAGACCCAGTACTTC
j_call: TRBJ2-2; clone_size: NA; d_call: NA; v_call: TRBV15; cdr3_aa: CATSRKGDTGELFF; cdr3_nt: TGTGCCACCAGCAGGAAGGGGGACACCGGGGAGCTGTTTTTT
j_call: TRBJ1-2; clone_size: NA; d_call: NA; v_call: TRBV9; cdr3_aa: CASSGLTGNGIGYTF; cdr3_nt: TGTGCCAGCAGCGGGTTAACAGGGAACGGGATTGGCTACACCTTC
j_call: TRBJ1-1; clone_size: NA; d_call: NA; v_call: TRBV30; cdr3_aa: CAWSSGTLNTEAFF; cdr3_nt: TGTGCCTGGAGCTCCGGGACTTTGAACACTGAAGCTTTCTTT
j_call: TRBJ1-1; clone_size: NA; d_call: NA; v_call: TRBV27; cdr3_aa: CASSLDSNGRTEAFF; cdr3_nt: TGTGCCAGCAGTTTAGATTCGAATGGGAGGACTGAAGCTTTCTTT
j_call: TRBJ2-2; clone_size: NA; d_call: NA; v_call: TRBV3-1/TRBV3-2; cdr3_aa: CASSQDPSAGPNTGELFF; cdr3_nt: TGTGCCAGCAGCCAAGATCCCAGCGCGGGCCCCAACACCGGGGAGCTGTTTTTT
j_call: TRBJ1-6; clone_size: NA; d_call: NA; v_call: TRBV4-1; cdr3_aa: CASSQDWAAGYNSPLHF; cdr3_nt: TGCGCCAGCAGCCAAGATTGGGCGGCGGGATATAATTCACCCCTCCACTTT
j_call: TRBJ2-3; clone_size: NA; d_call: TRBD1; v_call: TRBV28; cdr3_aa: CASSPGGLITDTQYF; cdr3_nt: TGTGCCAGCAGTCCAGGGGGCCTGATCACAGATACGCAGTATTTT
j_call: TRBJ1-2; clone_size: NA; d_call: NA; v_call: TRBV19; cdr3_aa: CASSAANYGYTF; cdr3_nt: TGTGCCAGTTCGGCGGCTAACTATGGCTACACCTTC
j_call: TRBJ2-3; clone_size: NA; d_call: TRBD2; v_call: TRBV6-5; cdr3_aa: CAVRLADLTDTQYF; cdr3_nt: TGTGCCGTACGACTAGCGGACCTTACAGATACGCAGTATTTT
j_call: TRBJ2-5; clone_size: NA; d_call: TRBD2; v_call: TRBV4-2; cdr3_aa: CASSHPLGGGPEETQYF; cdr3_nt: TGTGCCAGCAGCCACCCTCTGGGCGGGGGGCCGGAAGAGACCCAGTACTTC
j_call: TRBJ2-7; clone_size: once; d_call: TRBD2; v_call: TRBV3-1/TRBV3-2; cdr3_aa: CASSPPGLASYEQYF; cdr3_nt: TGTGCCAGCAGCCCACCGGGACTAGCCTCCTACGAGCAGTACTTC
j_call: TRBJ1-1; clone_size: NA; d_call: NA; v_call: TRBV5-1; cdr3_aa: CASSSQGPSTEAFF; cdr3_nt: TGCGCCAGCAGCTCGCAGGGGCCTAGCACTGAAGCTTTCTTT
j_call: TRBJ2-2; clone_size: once; d_call: NA; v_call: TRBV18; cdr3_aa: CASSQRSNTGELFF; cdr3_nt: TGTGCCAGCTCTCAGCGTTCGAACACCGGGGAGCTGTTTTTT
j_call: TRBJ1-2; clone_size: NA; d_call: TRBD1; v_call: TRBV5-4; cdr3_aa: CASSPDAGGGYTF; cdr3_nt: TGTGCCAGCAGCCCGGACGCAGGGGGGGGCTACACCTTC